This T cell receptor beta chain was recorded in a study of radiotherapy plus CTLA-4 blockade in lung cancer. Study-wide context: Objective responses arose in approximately 20% of patients, and approximately 28% experienced disease control. Study results and caveats: Radiotherapy plus ipilimumab was followed by expansion in blood of tumor-derived TCR clones.

The CDR3 is 13 residues long. CDR1 SGDLS and CDR2 YYNGEE come from the germline V gene. The ends were cut back, 4 bases at V and 5 bases at J, with 12 bases in the middle. For this clone: Its antigen is still unknown.

Repertoires were generated with immunoSEQ multiplex PCR, while TCRdb's copy carries only in-frame clones and drops some. The data contain 83,000 or so clones, roughly 80% of them seen just once; the ten biggest clones take up 0.82%. Sequencing was performed on peripheral blood, taken from a patient treated with radiotherapy plus ipilimumab. This chain uses TRBV9 with TRBJ2-5, with D unclear. This sequence originates from a human donor with non-small cell lung cancer who had stable disease on radiotherapy plus ipilimumab. For the CDR3, the DNA is TGTGCCAGCAGCCCCCCAAATGTGGAGACCCAGTACTTC. As protein: CASSPPNVETQYF.